The 3 T cell receptor beta chains below come from one sample, sequenced in a study of shared clonotypes between healthy human individuals. The method was immunoSEQ multiplex PCR; TCRdb's version includes in-frame clones alone and lacks a portion of them. The table has over a million clones, more than 65% seen once. The sample taken for sequencing was memory CD4+ T cells sorted from blood. Noted subset: CD45RA-negative fraction. These receptor sequences come from a young man in good health.

In this sample, this clone turned up a few times. Other DNA sequences in the same sample also yield this CDR3. The CDR3, as DNA: TGCGCCAGCAGCTCGCAGGGCTACAATGAGCAGTTCTTC. Translating it yields CASSSQGYNEQFF. The chain uses TRBV5-1 and TRBJ2-1; a weak D match, TRBD1 (5 bases). CDR3 length: 13 residues. V lost 3 bases, J lost 3 bases, and 7 bases lay in between. The germline V gene has CDR1 SGHRS and CDR2 YFSETQ.

To note about this clone: The same CDR3 arises from other DNA sequences in this sample as well. The rearrangement links TRBV4-3 to TRBJ1-4, with TRBD1 matching over 9 bases. Germline CDR1 and CDR2: LGHNA and YSLEER. There are 14 residues in the CDR3. Trimming took 1 base from V and 8 from J; bases not matched to a gene: 2. In DNA, the CDR3 is TGCGCCAGCAGCCAAGGACAGGGGGGGGAAAAACTGTTTTTT. This encodes CASSQGQGGEKLFF.

The chain has TRBV6-6 and TRBJ2-2; D ambiguous. Trimming took 8 bases from V and 1 from J, leaving 11 bases between them. This CDR3 is 14 amino acids long. The germline V gene has CDR1 MNHNY and CDR2 SVGAGI (reference sequence). The CDR3 loop reads CASRGGENTGELFF. The CDR3 region has the DNA TGTGCCAGCCGTGGCGGAGAGAACACCGGGGAGCTGTTTTTT.